The present TCR beta chain was sequenced within a study of CD8 T cells in ankylosing spondylitis. Broader study findings: Prior literature has documented some motif variants in synovial fluid and blood from reactive arthritis. Reportedly, significant enrichment of disease-linked clones occurred in matched ankylosing spondylitis synovial fluid. Characteristic, it appeared, of ankylosing spondylitis blood was a TCR beta motif of 7 or 8 highly homologous variants.

V lost 3 bases, J lost 0 bases, and 3 bases stayed unmatched. The germline V gene has CDR1 SGHAT and CDR2 FQNNGV. The CDR3 contains 15 residues. It was by quantitative 5'-RACE with molecular barcodes that TCR beta libraries were made. TCRdb reprocessed the 5' RACE reads via MiXCR and lists one record per CDR3 protein. The sample records roughly 120,000 distinct CDR3 sequences, roughly an eighth being singletons. In its sample, this clonotype was seen a few times. Its target is unknown. The specimen sequenced was blood, either unsorted or a sorted T cell fraction (not recorded which). The source of this sequence is a female donor with ankylosing spondylitis or in good health (not recorded which). This chain uses TRBV11-2 with TRBJ1-1, with 8 bases matching TRBD1. The CDR3 protein is CASSFNRGVNTEAFF. In nucleotides, the CDR3 is TGTGCCAGCAGCTTTAACAGGGGGGTGAACACTGAAGCTTTCTTT. The full variable domain, completed using reference TRBV11-2 and TRBJ1-1, is EAGVAQSPRYKIIEKRQSVAFWCNPISGHATLYWYQQILGQGPKLLIQFQNNGVVDDSQLPKDRFSAERLKGVDSTLKIQPAKLEDSAVYLCASSFNRGVNTEAFFGQGTRLTVV.